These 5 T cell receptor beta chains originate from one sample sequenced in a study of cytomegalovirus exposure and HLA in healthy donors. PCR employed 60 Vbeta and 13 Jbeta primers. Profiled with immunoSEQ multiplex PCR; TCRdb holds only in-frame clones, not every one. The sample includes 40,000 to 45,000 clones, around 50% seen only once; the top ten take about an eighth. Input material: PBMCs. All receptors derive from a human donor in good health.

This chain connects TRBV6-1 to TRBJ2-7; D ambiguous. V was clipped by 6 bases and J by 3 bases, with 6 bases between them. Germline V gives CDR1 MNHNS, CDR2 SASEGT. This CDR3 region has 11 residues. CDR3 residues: CASSHFYEQYF. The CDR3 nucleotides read TGTGCCAGCAGCCACTTCTACGAGCAGTACTTC.

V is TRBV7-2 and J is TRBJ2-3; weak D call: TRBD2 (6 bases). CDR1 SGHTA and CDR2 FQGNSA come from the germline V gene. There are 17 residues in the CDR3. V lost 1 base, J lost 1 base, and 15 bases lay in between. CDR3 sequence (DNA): TGTGCCAGCAGCTTAGGTGCCACGGGACTCCGCACAGATACGCAGTATTTT. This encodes CASSLGATGLRTDTQYF.

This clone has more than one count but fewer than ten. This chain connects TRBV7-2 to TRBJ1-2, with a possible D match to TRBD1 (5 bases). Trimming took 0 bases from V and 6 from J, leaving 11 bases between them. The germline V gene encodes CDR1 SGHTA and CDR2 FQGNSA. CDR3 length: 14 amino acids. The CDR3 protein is CASSLAGGGNGYTF. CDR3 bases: TGTGCCAGCAGCTTAGCGGGGGGAGGGAATGGCTACACCTTC.

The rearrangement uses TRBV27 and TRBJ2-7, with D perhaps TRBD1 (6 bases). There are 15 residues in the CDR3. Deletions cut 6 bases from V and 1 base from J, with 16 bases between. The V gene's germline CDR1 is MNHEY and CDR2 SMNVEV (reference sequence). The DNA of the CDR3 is TGTGCCAGCAGGCCGGGGACAATACTATCCTACGAGCAGTACTTC. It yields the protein CASRPGTILSYEQYF.

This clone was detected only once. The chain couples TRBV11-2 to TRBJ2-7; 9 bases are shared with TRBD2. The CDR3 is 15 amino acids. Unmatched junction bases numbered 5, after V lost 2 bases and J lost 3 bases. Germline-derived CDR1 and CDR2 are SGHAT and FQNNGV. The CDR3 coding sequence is TGTGCCAGCAGCTTATCCGGACTAGCGATCTACGAGCAGTACTTC. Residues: CASSLSGLAIYEQYF. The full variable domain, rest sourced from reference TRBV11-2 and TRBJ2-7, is EAGVAQSPRYKIIEKRQSVAFWCNPISGHATLYWYQQILGQGPKLLIQFQNNGVVDDSQLPKDRFSAERLKGVDSTLKIQPAKLEDSAVYLCASSLSGLAIYEQYFGPGTRLTVT.